One and the same sample provided the 30 T cell receptor beta chains below, sequenced in a study of cytomegalovirus exposure and HLA in healthy donors. The PCR was carried out with 60 Vbeta primers and 13 Jbeta primers. TCRdb keeps only in-frame clones here, not all; method: immunoSEQ multiplex PCR. The repertoire holds about 140,000 clones, around 81% seen once, with over 2% in the top ten. Sample: PBMCs. The receptors come from a man aged 50 to 59 in good health and CMV-seronegative.

V is TRBV18 and J is TRBJ1-1, with D perhaps matching TRBD1 (5 bases). The CDR3 totals 14 residues. CDR1 is KGHSH, CDR2 LQKENI, per germline. Trimming removed 1 base from V and 0 bases from J, with 6 bases in between. CDR3 region: CASSPRQLNTEAFF. The CDR3 DNA reads TGTGCCAGCTCACCACGACAGCTGAACACTGAAGCTTTCTTT. Complete variable domain (other parts from reference TRBV18 and TRBJ1-1): NAGVMQNPRHLVRRRGQEARLRCSPMKGHSHVYWYRQLPEEGLKFMVYLQKENIIDESGMPKERFSAEFPKEGPSILRIQQVVRGDSAAYFCASSPRQLNTEAFFGQGTRLTVV.

The chain joins TRBV29-1 to TRBJ1-5; D is possibly TRBD1 (5 bases). The CDR3 spans 13 residues. From germline, CDR1 is SQVTM and CDR2 ANQGSEA. Trimming stripped 4 bases from V and 1 base from J, with 8 bases between. The CDR3 loop reads CSVVGGSNQPQHF. CDR3 coding DNA: TGCAGCGTTGTCGGGGGGAGCAATCAGCCCCAGCATTTT.

The chain couples TRBV5-4 to TRBJ2-4, with TRBD2 matching 15 bases. The CDR3 spans 16 residues. Germline loops: CDR1 SGHNT, CDR2 YYREEE (reference sequence). Trimming removed 5 bases from V and 7 bases from J; junction bases left unmatched: 7. CDR3 DNA: TGTGCCAGCAGTCTTTGGACTAGCGGGGGGGCGAACATTCAGTACTTC. Amino acid sequence: CASSLWTSGGANIQYF.

The chain links TRBV7-9 to TRBJ1-1; D gene uncertain. CDR3 length equals 13 residues. Germline CDR1 SEHNR, CDR2 FQNEAQ (reference sequence). V was pared by 6 bases and J by 6 bases, with 14 bases between. The CDR3 region is CASRDREYSEAFF. CDR3 nucleotide sequence: TGTGCCAGCAGAGACCGGGAGTATTCTGAAGCTTTCTTT.

The chain couples TRBV10-2 to TRBJ1-5; a possible D gene is TRBD1 (6 bases). Trimming pared 2 bases from V and 7 bases from J, leaving 18 bases between. CDR3 size: 16 residues. Per the germline V gene, CDR1 is WSHSY and CDR2 is SAAADI. This CDR3 is CASSEPGTSGAQPQHF. CDR3 in DNA: TGCGCCAGCAGTGAGCCGGGGACATCCGGGGCCCAGCCCCAGCATTTT.

The V call is TRBV7-6, the J call TRBJ2-1, with 8 bases lining up with TRBD2. V shed 1 base and J 3 bases; nucleotides not matched to a gene: 2. This CDR3 is 15 amino acids long. In germline, CDR1 is SGHVS, CDR2 FNYEAQ. The CDR3 protein is CASSLDGGDYNEQFF. Here the CDR3 DNA reads TGTGCCAGCAGCTTAGACGGGGGGGACTACAATGAGCAGTTCTTC.

The gene calls are TRBV29-1 and TRBJ2-2, with D perhaps matching TRBD2 (5 bases). There are 12 residues in the CDR3. The ends were cut back, 7 bases at V and 6 bases at J, with 12 bases in the middle. Germline-derived CDR1 and CDR2 are SQVTM and ANQGSEA. The CDR3 DNA follows: TGCAGCGGAGGTAGTAGCGCCGGGGAGCTGTTTTTT. Its translation is CSGGSSAGELFF.

This clone was detected a few times. The chain uses TRBV11-3 and TRBJ2-7; a possible D gene is TRBD1 (6 bases). The CDR3 is made up of 15 amino acids. CDR1 is SGHNT, CDR2 YENEEA, per germline. V lost 5 bases and J 3 bases, leaving 17 bases between the germline ends. This CDR3 reads CASSPQGLNGYEQYF. The CDR3 coding sequence is TGTGCCAGCAGCCCTCAGGGGCTTAACGGCTACGAGCAGTACTTC.

The sample holds one count of this clone. CDR3 amino acids: CASSQGAGRVNNEQFF. In DNA, the CDR3 is TGTGCCAGCAGCCAAGGAGCGGGGAGGGTAAACAATGAGCAGTTCTTC. This chain uses TRBV14 with TRBJ2-1; 7 bases agree with TRBD2. Germline lookup yields CDR1 SGHDN and CDR2 FVKESK. The CDR3 is 16 amino acids. The J segment lost 5 bases and the V segment lost 1 base, leaving 8 bases of the junction unmatched.

This clone was counted once. The chain carries TRBV11-3 and TRBJ2-3; 9 bases agree with TRBD2. This CDR3 spans 17 amino acids. Losses at the gene ends were 1 base for V and 2 bases for J; bases not matched to a gene: 7. The germline CDR1 and CDR2 sequences are SGHNT and YENEEA. Here the CDR3 DNA reads TGTGCCAGCAGCTTAGTCCCCCTAGCGGGGCTCACAGATACGCAGTATTTT. As protein: CASSLVPLAGLTDTQYF. The whole variable domain, filled in from reference TRBV11-3 and TRBJ2-3, reads EAGVVQSPRYKIIEKKQPVAFWCNPISGHNTLYWYLQNLGQGPELLIRYENEEAVDDSQLPKDRFSAERLKGVDSTLKIQPAELGDSAVYLCASSLVPLAGLTDTQYFGPGTRLTVL.

The CDR3 sequence: CASSPRTKSPEAFF. The CDR3 coding sequence is TGTGCCAGCTCCCCGAGAACTAAGTCTCCTGAAGCTTTCTTT. The chain couples TRBV18 to TRBJ1-1; the D is unclear. This CDR3 region has 14 residues. Looked up from germline, CDR1 is KGHSH and CDR2 is LQKENI. V was shortened by 6 bases and J by 6 bases, with 17 bases between the two germline ends.

This clone occurred once. The rearrangement joins TRBV25-1 to TRBJ2-2; TRBD2 matches 7 bases. This CDR3 contains 12 residues. The V segment lost 6 bases and the J segment 6 bases; nucleotides outside the gene matches: 1. The germline gives CDR1 MGHDK, CDR2 SYGVNS. The DNA of the CDR3 is TGTGCCAGCAGGGCGGGAGCCGGGGAGCTGTTTTTT. Protein sequence: CASRAGAGELFF.

About this clone itself: Other DNA sequences in this sample translate to the same CDR3. The rearrangement links TRBV14 to TRBJ2-5; D is unresolved. The CDR3 length is 13 residues. Germline-derived CDR1 and CDR2 are SGHDN and FVKESK. V dropped 4 bases and J dropped 5 bases, with 11 bases sitting between them. The CDR3 spells CASSLTEMETQYF. The CDR3 DNA reads as TGTGCCAGCAGCCTTACAGAAATGGAGACCCAGTACTTC.

J is TRBJ2-3 and V is TRBV5-1, with 8 bases that match TRBD2. There are 14 residues in the CDR3. The V gene end was trimmed by 4 bases and the J gene end by 1 base; junction bases not matched to a gene: 2. From germline, CDR1 is SGHRS and CDR2 YFSETQ. The DNA of the CDR3 is TGCGCCAGCAGCCCGACTAGCGGCACAGATACGCAGTATTTT. It codes for CASSPTSGTDTQYF.

This chain links TRBV6-5 with TRBJ1-4; weak D call: TRBD1 (6 bases). The V end was cut by 0 bases, the J end by 5 bases, with 10 bases between. The CDR3 loop spans 15 amino acids. The V gene's germline CDR1 is MNHEY and CDR2 SVGAGI. The CDR3: CASSYSDRANEKLFF. The CDR3 DNA reads TGTGCCAGCAGTTACTCGGACAGAGCAAATGAAAAACTGTTTTTT.

About this clone itself: The sample has other DNA sequences that encode this CDR3 too. The chain has TRBV2 and TRBJ2-3, with 10 bases that match TRBD2. The CDR3 contains 15 residues. Germline V gene data show CDR1 as SNHLY and CDR2 as FYNNEI. V was clipped by 5 bases and J by 4 bases; unmatched bases: 6. The CDR3 is CASSPSGSSADTQYF. As DNA, the CDR3 is TGTGCCAGCAGTCCTAGCGGGAGCTCCGCAGATACGCAGTATTTT.

CDR3 protein: CASSEGFLVGTSRDNEQFF. The CDR3 DNA is TGCGCCAGCAGTGAGGGGTTTCTCGTTGGGACTAGCAGAGACAATGAGCAGTTCTTC. The chain joins TRBV10-1 to TRBJ2-1; 9 bases match TRBD2. The CDR3 consists of 19 residues. Losses at the gene ends were 2 bases for V and 5 bases for J; bases not matched to a gene: 16. Looked up from germline, CDR1 is WNHNN and CDR2 is SYGVQD (reference sequence).

Only a few counts were recorded for this clone. The V gene is TRBV11-3, the J gene TRBJ2-1, with D perhaps TRBD2 (5 bases). Per the germline V gene, CDR1 is SGHNT and CDR2 is YENEEA. The CDR3 is 17 amino acids. V shed 0 bases and J shed 4 bases, with 16 bases lying between them. CDR3 DNA: TGTGCCAGCAGCTTAGATCGAGTCACGGGCGGGTACAATGAGCAGTTCTTC. This gives the protein CASSLDRVTGGYNEQFF.

The chain carries TRBV11-2 and TRBJ1-1, with D unresolved. The germline CDR1 and CDR2 sequences are SGHAT and FQNNGV. Deletions cut 0 bases from V and 0 bases from J, with 5 bases between. The CDR3 is 14 residues long. CDR3 region: CASSLDRLNTEAFF. CDR3 nucleotides: TGTGCCAGCAGCTTAGACAGGTTGAACACTGAAGCTTTCTTT. Variable domain in full (rest from reference TRBV11-2 and TRBJ1-1): EAGVAQSPRYKIIEKRQSVAFWCNPISGHATLYWYQQILGQGPKLLIQFQNNGVVDDSQLPKDRFSAERLKGVDSTLKIQPAKLEDSAVYLCASSLDRLNTEAFFGQGTRLTVV.

CDR3 bases: TGTGCCAGTAGTATATTGGGGACAAATGAGCAGTTCTTC. It is translated as CASSILGTNEQFF. This rearrangement joins TRBV19 to TRBJ2-1, with D perhaps matching TRBD1 (6 bases). Deletions cut 2 bases from V and 7 bases from J, with 9 bases between. The germline CDR1 and CDR2 sequences are LNHDA and SQIVND (reference sequence). The CDR3 sequence is 13 residues long.

This clone occurred a few times. This rearrangement joins TRBV10-1 to TRBJ2-7; 10 bases line up with TRBD1. CDR1 is WNHNN and CDR2 is SYGVQD in the germline V gene (reference sequence). V was pared by 7 bases and J by 0 bases, with 6 bases of the junction left unmatched. This CDR3 has 15 residues. CDR3 sequence (DNA): TGCGCCAGCAAACGGGACAGGGGAATCTCCTACGAGCAGTACTTC. It encodes CASKRDRGISYEQYF.

The chain links TRBV9 to TRBJ2-5, with TRBD2 matching 10 bases. CDR3 size: 15 residues. Germline loops: CDR1 SGDLS, CDR2 YYNGEE. V shed 3 bases, J shed 5 bases, and the junction held 7 bases outside the gene matches. The CDR3: CASSAIAGGRETQYF. Written as DNA, the CDR3 is TGTGCCAGCAGCGCGATAGCGGGGGGCAGGGAGACCCAGTACTTC.

The rearrangement uses TRBV9 and TRBJ2-1, with 7 bases fitting TRBD1. CDR1 is SGDLS, CDR2 YYNGEE, per germline. CDR3 length equals 15 residues. J was trimmed by 5 bases and V by 1 base; bases with no gene match: 6. The CDR3: CASSVKGQQNNEQFF. The CDR3 bases are TGTGCCAGCAGCGTAAAGGGACAGCAGAACAATGAGCAGTTCTTC.

The rearrangement uses TRBV2 and TRBJ1-5; a possible D gene is TRBD1 (6 bases). The germline V and J ends were trimmed by 8 bases and 4 bases, with 18 bases remaining between them. The CDR3 is 15 amino acids. Germline values: CDR1 SNHLY, CDR2 FYNNEI. CDR3 in amino acids: CASHERGSRNQPQHF. In nucleotides, the CDR3 is TGTGCCAGCCACGAAAGGGGGTCGAGGAATCAGCCCCAGCATTTT.

V and J are TRBV5-1 and TRBJ1-4; D is possibly TRBD1 (5 bases). Deletions cut 0 bases from V and 8 bases from J, with 11 bases between. The length of the CDR3 is 14 residues. Germline-derived CDR1 and CDR2 are SGHRS and YFSETQ. The CDR3 reads CASSLVPGQEKLFF. CDR3 nucleotide sequence: TGCGCCAGCAGCTTGGTGCCAGGGCAAGAAAAACTGTTTTTT.

The V and J genes are TRBV7-2 and TRBJ2-7; the match to TRBD1 covers 7 bases. J gave up 1 base and V 3 bases, and 3 bases lay outside the gene matches. The CDR3 runs 14 residues. Germline-derived CDR1 and CDR2 are SGHTA and FQGNSA. The CDR3 reads CASSLTGLSYEQYF. The CDR3 DNA reads as TGTGCCAGCAGCTTGACAGGGCTGTCCTACGAGCAGTACTTC. Filled out from reference TRBV7-2 and TRBJ2-7, the complete variable domain reads GAGVSQSPSNKVTEKGKDVELRCDPISGHTALYWYRQSLGQGLEFLIYFQGNSAPDKSGLPSDRFSAERTGGSVSTLTIQRTQQEDSAVYLCASSLTGLSYEQYFGPGTRLTVT.

The chain recombines TRBV7-9 with TRBJ1-1, with 9 bases aligning to TRBD1. The CDR3 extends over 13 amino acids. The V and J ends lost 5 bases and 6 bases, in that order; junction bases with no gene match: 4. Germline CDR1 reads SEHNR; CDR2 reads FQNEAQ (reference sequence). CDR3 residues: CASSTGQGPEAFF. The CDR3 nucleotides are TGTGCCAGCAGCACGGGACAGGGCCCTGAAGCTTTCTTT.

The chain employs TRBV7-9 and TRBJ2-5; 7 bases align to TRBD2. The V gene's germline CDR1 is SEHNR and CDR2 FQNEAQ (reference sequence). The CDR3 loop spans 13 amino acids. V was clipped by 7 bases and J by 3 bases; unmatched bases: 5. This CDR3 reads CASKGGEEETQYF. CDR3 coding DNA: TGTGCCAGCAAGGGAGGGGAAGAAGAGACCCAGTACTTC. The variable domain in full, completed from reference TRBV7-9 and TRBJ2-5, reads DTGVSQNPRHKITKRGQNVTFRCDPISEHNRLYWYRQTLGQGPEFLTYFQNEAQLEKSRLLSDRFSAERPKGSFSTLEIQRTEQGDSAMYLCASKGGEEETQYFGPGTRLLVL.

V usage is TRBV12-5 and J usage is TRBJ1-5, with D perhaps TRBD1 (5 bases). CDR1 and CDR2 (germline): LGHNT, FRNRAP. CDR3 length: 15 residues. V was pared by 4 bases and J by 5 bases, with 15 bases between. CDR3 region: CASGSAEGADQPQHF. For the CDR3, the DNA is TGTGCTAGTGGTTCCGCGGAAGGGGCAGATCAGCCCCAGCATTTT.

The rearrangement links TRBV6-1 to TRBJ2-7, with D tentatively TRBD1 (6 bases). V shed 6 bases and J shed 0 bases, with 12 bases lying between them. CDR1 is MNHNS and CDR2 is SASEGT in the germline V gene. This CDR3 comprises 14 residues. The CDR3 sequence: CASSPRGSSYEQYF. The CDR3 nucleotides are TGTGCCAGCAGCCCCAGGGGTAGCTCCTACGAGCAGTACTTC.